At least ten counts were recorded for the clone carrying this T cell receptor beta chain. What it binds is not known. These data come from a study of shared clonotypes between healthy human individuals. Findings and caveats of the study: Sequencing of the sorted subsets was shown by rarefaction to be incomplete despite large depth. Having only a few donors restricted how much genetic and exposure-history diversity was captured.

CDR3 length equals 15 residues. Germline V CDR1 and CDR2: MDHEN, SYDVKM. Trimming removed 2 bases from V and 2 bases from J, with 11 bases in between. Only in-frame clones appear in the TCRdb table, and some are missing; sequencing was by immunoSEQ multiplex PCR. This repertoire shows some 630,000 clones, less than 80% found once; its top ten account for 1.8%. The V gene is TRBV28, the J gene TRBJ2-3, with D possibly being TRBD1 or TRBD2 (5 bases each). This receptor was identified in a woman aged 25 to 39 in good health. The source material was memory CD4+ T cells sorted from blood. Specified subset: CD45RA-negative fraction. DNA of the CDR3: TGTGCCAGCAGTTTAGGTGGGGGTGACACAGATACGCAGTATTTT. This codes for CASSLGGGDTDTQYF.